This T cell receptor beta chain derives from a study of Ad26.COV2.S vaccination and SARS-CoV-2 variants. Per germline, CDR1 MNHGY and CDR2 SVAAGI. Trimming removed 10 bases from V and 0 bases from J, with 14 bases in between. This CDR3 region has 14 residues. Assay: immunoSEQ multiplex PCR; the TCRdb copy retains only in-frame clones and omits some. The sample has about 480,000 clones, around nine tenths seen once. The treatment here: roughly 18 received Ad26.COV2.S at low or high dose, single or two shots; about 5 received placebo; per-sample allocation not given. The study sampled participants on day 63 after the first vaccine or placebo injection. Study-wide points: It was found that vaccine and placebo recipients had similar non-spike TCR breadth. Possibly, TCR breadth and depth analyses underestimated total T cell responses. CD8+ and CD4+ T cells specific for spike reportedly responded with substantial breadth after vaccination.

On this clone: The antigen remains unidentified.

The chain is built from TRBV6-9 and TRBJ2-3, with no clear D. This TCR was recovered from a person between 18 and 60 years old who received the Ad26.COV2.S COVID-19 vaccine or a placebo. This material consisted of peripheral blood, taken in a trial of Ad26.COV2.S vaccine versus placebo. The CDR3 region is CATEDGRSTDTQYF. The CDR3 region has the DNA TGTGCCACCGAAGATGGACGCAGCACAGATACGCAGTATTTT.